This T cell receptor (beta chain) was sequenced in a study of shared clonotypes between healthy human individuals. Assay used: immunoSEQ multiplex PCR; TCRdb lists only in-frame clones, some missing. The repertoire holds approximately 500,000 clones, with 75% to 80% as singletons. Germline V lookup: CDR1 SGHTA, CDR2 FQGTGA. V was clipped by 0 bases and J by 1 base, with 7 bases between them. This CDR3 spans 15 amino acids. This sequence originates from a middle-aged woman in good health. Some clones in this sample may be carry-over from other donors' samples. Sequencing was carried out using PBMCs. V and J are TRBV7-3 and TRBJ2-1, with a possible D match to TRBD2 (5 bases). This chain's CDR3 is CASSLTRDSYNEQFF. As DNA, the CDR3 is TGTGCCAGCAGCTTAACGAGGGATTCCTACAATGAGCAGTTCTTC. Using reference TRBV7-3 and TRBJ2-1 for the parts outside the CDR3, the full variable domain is GAGVSQTPSNKVTEKGKYVELRCDPISGHTALYWYRQSLGQGPEFLIYFQGTGAADDSGLPNDRFFAVRPEGSVSTLKIQRTERGDSAVYLCASSLTRDSYNEQFFGPGTRLTVL.